This T cell receptor beta chain was captured by sequencing in a study of T cell responses to AZD1222 COVID-19 vaccine. Method: immunoSEQ multiplex PCR; TCRdb's copy keeps in-frame clones and lacks some. The sample consists of 150,000 to 200,000 clones, about 86% of them appearing once. Study-wide results and caveats: Baseline antibody screening turned up just 6 or 7 seropositive AZD1222 recipients. Most donors were white British, females outnumbered males, and clonal diversity was possibly underestimated. Compared with day 0, the breadth and depth of the Spike-specific TCR repertoire rose significantly after two doses of AZD1222. Epitopes outside B.1.351 and B.1.1.7 mutated regions reportedly drew nearly half of spike TCRs.

This CDR3 spans 15 amino acids. Germline-derived CDR1 and CDR2 are SGHDT and YYEEEE. V shed 4 bases and J shed 5 bases, with 13 bases lying between them. Concerning this clone: Its target is unknown.

This chain links TRBV5-6 with TRBJ1-6; weak D call: TRBD1 (6 bases). This receptor was obtained from an adult in good health. The material sequenced was peripheral blood, taken on day 0 of AZD1222 vaccination. The CDR3 sequence: CASSPLTGNNSPLHF. The CDR3 DNA reads TGTGCCAGCAGCCCGTTGACAGGAAATAATTCACCCCTCCACTTT.